These 2 T cell receptor beta chains came from one sample sequenced in a study of T cells in localized non-small cell lung cancer (dated by TCRdb to about 2020). Receptors were amplified or captured by the immunoSEQ multiplex PCR assay. TCRdb obtained this table from immuneACCESS and retained in-frame rearrangements with V and J assigned. These tables miss some clones; where compared with another copy, unresolved V genes account for less than half of the shortfall, and the remainder is unexplained. The sample table holds roughly 33,000 clones, of which approximately 87% were seen once. The ten largest account for around 3.9% of the sample. Source: peripheral blood, taken before any cancer treatment. The receptor set was obtained from a man aged 40-75 years with stage I lung adenocarcinoma.

The rearrangement uses TRBV10-2 and TRBJ2-2; D gene ambiguous. Germline CDR1 WSHSY, CDR2 SAAADI. Trimming removed 3 bases at V and 5 bases at J, with 7 bases between. The CDR3 covers 13 residues. CDR3 residues: CASSDIGTGELFF. CDR3 nucleotide sequence: TGCGCCAGCAGTGATATAGGGACCGGGGAGCTGTTTTTT.

V usage is TRBV7-8 and J usage is TRBJ1-1; a weak D match, TRBD1 (5 bases). Germline CDR1 reads SGHVS; CDR2 reads FQNEAQ. V lost 3 bases, J lost 5 bases, and 13 bases lay in between. The CDR3 covers 14 residues. The CDR3 spells CASSLGLGGTEAFF. The CDR3, as DNA: TGTGCCAGCAGCTTGGGCTTGGGGGGAACTGAAGCTTTCTTT.